The rows below give T cell receptor beta chains drawn from one sample of a study of cytomegalovirus exposure and HLA in healthy donors. The method was immunoSEQ multiplex PCR; TCRdb's version includes in-frame clones alone and lacks a portion of them. The repertoire consists of more than 100,000 clones, with approximately 72% occurring once and the leading ten covering 1.5%. Sequencing was performed on PBMCs. All receptors derive from a man aged 18 to 29 in good health and CMV-seronegative. Both conserved end residues are part of each CDR3. Each record gives: J gene, V gene, D gene, clone size, CDR3 protein, CDR3 DNA. D genes are given only for firm matches. Part of the rows lack a size; the others show once, few, many or a class for expanded clones.

>TRBJ2-1|TRBV19|-|few
CASFSGGAVWEQFF
TGTGCCAGTTTTAGCGGAGGGGCCGTCTGGGAGCAGTTCTTC
>TRBJ1-4|TRBV30|TRBD1|few
CALDRGGEKLFF
TGTGCCTTGGACAGGGGCGGTGAAAAACTGTTTTTT
>TRBJ2-4|TRBV9|TRBD2|-
CASSVGLAGAKNIQYF
TGTGCCAGCAGCGTCGGACTAGCGGGAGCCAAAAACATTCAGTACTTC
>TRBJ2-1|TRBV6-5|TRBD1|-
CASSSTGQFDNEQFF
TGTGCCAGCAGTTCAACGGGACAGTTTGACAATGAGCAGTTCTTC
>TRBJ2-3|TRBV4-2|TRBD2|-
CASSQELAGGPSTRTDTQYF
TGTGCCAGCAGCCAAGAGCTAGCGGGAGGGCCTTCTACTCGCACAGATACGCAGTATTTT
>TRBJ2-7|TRBV4-3|TRBD1|-
CASSHGQGAYEQYF
TGCGCCAGCAGCCACGGACAGGGTGCCTACGAGCAGTACTTC
>TRBJ1-5|TRBV29-1|-|few
CSAPGAVCYSNQPQHF
TGCAGCGCCCCCGGTGCGGTATGTTATAGCAATCAGCCCCAGCATTTT
>TRBJ2-1|TRBV7-9|-|-
CASSFTRGGDEQFF
TGTGCCAGCAGCTTTACAAGAGGCGGCGATGAGCAGTTCTTC
>TRBJ2-7|TRBV10-1|-|-
CASSESPGYEQYF
TGCGCCAGCAGTGAGTCGCCAGGGTACGAGCAGTACTTC
>TRBJ1-2|TRBV30|-|-
CAWAGRRYGYTF
TGTGCCTGGGCGGGACGTCGGTATGGCTACACCTTC
>TRBJ2-7|TRBV5-6|TRBD1|-
CASSLPGTGPYEQYF
TGTGCCAGCAGCCTACCCGGGACAGGTCCCTACGAGCAGTACTTC
>TRBJ1-4|TRBV6-5|-|-
CASKRTATNEKLFF
TGTGCCAGCAAACGGACAGCAACTAATGAAAAACTGTTTTTT
>TRBJ2-2|TRBV7-3|TRBD1|-
CASSFRGRSGELFF
TGTGCCAGCAGCTTCAGGGGGCGCAGCGGGGAGCTGTTTTTT
>TRBJ1-5|TRBV18|-|once
CASSARVNQPQHF
TGTGCCAGCTCAGCGAGAGTGAATCAGCCCCAGCATTTT
>TRBJ2-2|TRBV19|-|-
CASSIFRGTGGELFF
TGTGCCAGTAGTATTTTCCGGGGAACTGGCGGGGAGCTGTTTTTT
>TRBJ1-1|TRBV25-1|TRBD1|few
CASSERDRGHFF
TGTGCCAGCAGTGAGAGAGACAGGGGGCATTTCTTT
>TRBJ1-3|TRBV14|TRBD1|few
CASSFNRDRAGNTIYF
TGTGCCAGCAGCTTTAACCGGGACAGGGCTGGAAACACCATATATTTT
>TRBJ2-7|TRBV5-4|TRBD1|-
CASSLAGQGISYEQYF
TGTGCCAGCAGCTTGGCAGGACAGGGCATCTCCTACGAGCAGTACTTC
>TRBJ2-7|TRBV27|TRBD2|few
CASSSKWTSGLYEQYF
TGTGCCAGCAGTTCCAAGTGGACTAGCGGCTTATACGAGCAGTACTTC
>TRBJ1-2|TRBV28|TRBD1|once
CASITGTAYGYTF
TGTGCCAGCATCACCGGGACAGCCTATGGCTACACCTTC
>TRBJ2-3|TRBV4-1|-|few
CASKRGIGGTDTQYF
TGCGCCAGCAAAAGGGGGATCGGGGGGACAGATACGCAGTATTTT
>TRBJ2-1|TRBV19|TRBD2|-
CASARPGTGGHNEQFF
TGTGCCAGTGCCCGCCCCGGGACGGGGGGACACAATGAGCAGTTCTTC
>TRBJ1-1|TRBV11-2|-|-
CASSLVLGGAFF
TGTGCCAGCAGCTTAGTGCTGGGGGGGGCTTTCTTT
>TRBJ1-5|TRBV28|TRBD1|-
CASKGDRNQPQHF
TGTGCCAGCAAGGGGGACAGAAATCAGCCCCAGCATTTT
>TRBJ2-2|TRBV15|-|-
CATSRGTYGELFF
TGTGCCACCAGCAGAGGAACCTACGGGGAGCTGTTTTTT